This T cell receptor (beta chain) comes out of a study of blood T cells in healthy people across ages. Next came a second PCR, run for about 7 to 12 cycles, which used a sample-barcoded 5' primer along with a J-beta primer mix. TCRdb re-called the 5' RACE reads through MiXCR, storing one row per CDR3 protein. The sample consists of approximately 800,000 distinct CDR3 sequences, around 68% of them appearing once. Researchers report isolating at least 6.5 million PBMCs per sample. As regards this clonotype: Antigen unknown.

Whole-study results and caveats: TCR beta diversity per million T cells fell roughly linearly with age. Aged donors had fewer naive CD4+ cells and lower diversity than long-lived donors.

V lost 3 bases and J lost 4, with 17 bases in between. The CDR3 runs to 16 residues. Per germline, CDR1 SGDLS and CDR2 YYNGEE. This receptor was taken from a young man in good health. Sample: blood. The chain uses TRBV9 and TRBJ2-1; D is possibly TRBD2 (6 bases). CDR3 coding DNA: TGTGCCAGCAGCGCCGGGTGGCGGGAACCTTACAATGAGCAGTTCTTC. It encodes CASSAGWREPYNEQFF.